This T cell receptor beta chain is from a study of OX40 agonist ivuxolimab in advanced cancers. Notes on the study in general: CD8+ T cells (on average) carried more expanded clones than CD4+ T cells. With doses of 0.1 to 3.0 mg/kg, CD4+ and CD8+ blood T cells had undergone clonal expansion by week 6. With doses of 0.1-3.0 mg/kg, partial responders showed among the lowest clonal expansion.

In the case of this clone: No antigen is known for it.

This CDR3 contains 19 residues. Germline CDR1 and CDR2: MDHEN and SYDVKM. Losses at the gene ends were 3 bases for V and 3 bases for J; bases not matched to a gene: 17. The protocol was immunoSEQ multiplex PCR, while the TCRdb copy is restricted to in-frame clones and leaves out a portion. The table includes tens of thousands of clones, over 90% detected once. The input for sequencing was CD4+ or CD8+ T cells sorted from blood, taken in a trial of the OX40 agonist ivuxolimab. This chain links TRBV28 with TRBJ1-2, with 9 bases aligning to TRBD1. The source of this sequence is an adult with an advanced solid tumor such as melanoma, head and neck, liver or kidney cancer. The DNA of the CDR3 is TGTGCCAGCAGTTTGAATTTAGCGGGACAGGGCCCTCTTGACTATGGCTACACCTTC. It is translated as CASSLNLAGQGPLDYGYTF.